This T cell receptor (beta chain) was sequenced in a study of T cells in Graves' hyperthyroidism and ophthalmopathy. Amplification of TCR beta CDR3 regions used RNA as the template. The TCR CDR3 was amplified in a first-round RT-PCR using the HTBI primer set. Each CDR3 protein gets one entry after TCRdb re-called the multiplex PCR reads with MiXCR. The table has 380,000 or so distinct CDR3 sequences, around 13% seen once. The CDR3 runs to 14 residues. From germline, CDR1 is MNHGY and CDR2 SVAAGI. The ends were cut back, 3 bases at V and 6 bases at J, with 11 bases in the middle. Input material: blood. The sequence was collected from a woman in her 30s with Graves' hyperthyroidism. The rearrangement uses TRBV6-9 and TRBJ2-2; D perhaps matches TRBD1 (6 bases). DNA of the CDR3: TGTGCCAGCAGTTACGTACAGGGTTCCGGGGAGCTGTTTTTT. Protein sequence: CASSYVQGSGELFF.